This TCR beta chain appears in the sequencing data of a study of blood T cells in healthy people across ages. Study conclusions and caveats: As naive T cell percentage varied, TCR beta diversity correlated strongly with it.

The table lists this clonotype with a few counts. Antigen: not known. Germline CDR1 SGHRS, CDR2 YFSETQ. Trimming removed 7 bases from V and 5 bases from J; junction bases left unmatched: 6. The CDR3 runs 14 residues. Sample-barcoded 5' priming and a J-beta primer mix drove a second PCR of roughly 6 to 12 cycles. Every cDNA was tagged by a template-switch adaptor with 12 random nucleotides. MiXCR, applied by TCRdb to the 5' RACE reads, yields one record per CDR3 protein. Here the sample spans about 1.6 million distinct CDR3 sequences, roughly 30% being singletons. The donors, aged roughly 6 to 95, were healthy Caucasians from Russia.

The receptor comes from a woman aged 25 to 45 in good health. The chain employs TRBV5-1 and TRBJ2-1, with 10 bases identical to TRBD2. The sample consisted of blood. The CDR3 protein is CASGQGLAHNEQFF. CDR3 DNA sequence: TGCGCCAGCGGTCAGGGACTAGCGCACAATGAGCAGTTCTTC.